The T cell receptor beta chain described here comes from a study of coeliac disease. Study-level points and caveats: Published gliadin-specific TRB sequences appeared in about 55% of the 18 coeliac samples, 1 of 6 controls. The authors considered this approach unsuitable for unbiased detection of gliadin-specific T cells. Largely private TRB repertoires meant most sequences were sample-unique.

Concerning this clone itself: The antigen is not known. A junction end diverges from the germline sequence, so it may reflect a read error.

The repertoire was sequenced with immunoSEQ multiplex PCR; TCRdb's copy has only in-frame clones and lacks some. Of thousands of clones listed, about 78% are singletons. Germline V gives CDR1 ENHRY, CDR2 SYGVKD. The CDR3 contains 17 residues. The rearrangement joins TRBV10-3 to TRBJ2-1; the D gene is possibly TRBD2 (6 bases). This clonotype originated in a man aged 25-45 years with celiac disease. Sequencing was performed on lamina propria lymphocytes from the gut. The DNA for the CDR3 is TGTGCCATCAGTGAGCCGTCAATGGGACTTAACTACAATGAGCAGCTCTTC. Amino acids: CAISEPSMGLNYNEQLF.